The source of this TCR beta chain is a study of blood T cell repertoires in COVID-19. The overall study: Specimens from acute and convalescent COVID-19 originated in the United States, Italy and Spain. T cells, B-cell-depleted T cells, or PBMCs provided the cDNA or gDNA that served as material.

Germline V gives CDR1 SGHKS, CDR2 YYEKEE (reference sequence). This CDR3 region has 14 residues. The V and J ends lost 6 bases and 5 bases respectively, with 17 bases between them. The authors' processing: Amplification of reference gene primers was used by the study to estimate nucleated cell counts. Some clones are missing from TCRdb's copy, which holds only in-frame ones; the method was immunoSEQ multiplex PCR. V, J and clone size were drawn from that table, and D and trimming were deduced from the DNA. The table has around 250,000 clones, around nine tenths seen once. This chain uses TRBV5-5 with TRBJ2-5; D ambiguous. The receptor was derived from a woman aged 60 to 75 who had recovered from COVID-19. The sample was peripheral blood. For the CDR3, the DNA is TGTGCCAGCAACTCTTTGACCGGGTGGGAGACCCAGTACTTC. This sequence encodes CASNSLTGWETQYF.